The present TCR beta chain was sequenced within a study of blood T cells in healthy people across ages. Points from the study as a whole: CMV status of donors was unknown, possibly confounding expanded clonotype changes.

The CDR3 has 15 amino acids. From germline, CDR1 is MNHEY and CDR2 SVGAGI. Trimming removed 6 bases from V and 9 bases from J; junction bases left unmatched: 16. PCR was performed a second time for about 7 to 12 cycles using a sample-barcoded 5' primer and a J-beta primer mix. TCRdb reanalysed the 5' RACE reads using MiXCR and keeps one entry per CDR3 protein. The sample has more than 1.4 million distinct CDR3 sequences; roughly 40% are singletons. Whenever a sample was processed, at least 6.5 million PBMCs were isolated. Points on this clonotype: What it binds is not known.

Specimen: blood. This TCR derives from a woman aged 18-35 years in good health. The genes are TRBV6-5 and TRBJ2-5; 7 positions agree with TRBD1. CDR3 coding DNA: TGTGCCAGCAGACCCCTAGACAGGGCCCCGGTAGCCCAGTACTTC. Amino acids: CASRPLDRAPVAQYF.